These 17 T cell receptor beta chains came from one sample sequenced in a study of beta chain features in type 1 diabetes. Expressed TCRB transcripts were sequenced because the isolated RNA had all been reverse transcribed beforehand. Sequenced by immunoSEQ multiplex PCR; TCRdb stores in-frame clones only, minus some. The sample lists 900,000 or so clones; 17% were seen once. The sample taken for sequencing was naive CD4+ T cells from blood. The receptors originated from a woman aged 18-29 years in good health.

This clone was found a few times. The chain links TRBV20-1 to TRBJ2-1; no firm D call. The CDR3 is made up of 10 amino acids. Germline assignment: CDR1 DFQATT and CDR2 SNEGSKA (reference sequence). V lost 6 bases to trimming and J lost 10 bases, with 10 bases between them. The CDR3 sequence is CSAVLGEQFF. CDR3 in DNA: TGCAGTGCAGTCCTCGGCGAGCAGTTCTTC.

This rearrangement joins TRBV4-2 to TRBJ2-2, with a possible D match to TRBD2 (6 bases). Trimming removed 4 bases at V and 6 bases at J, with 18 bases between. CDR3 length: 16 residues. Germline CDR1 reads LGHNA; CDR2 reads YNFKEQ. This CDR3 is CASSPRAGSVPGELFF. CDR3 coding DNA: TGTGCCAGCAGCCCCAGAGCGGGTTCTGTTCCCGGGGAGCTGTTTTTT.

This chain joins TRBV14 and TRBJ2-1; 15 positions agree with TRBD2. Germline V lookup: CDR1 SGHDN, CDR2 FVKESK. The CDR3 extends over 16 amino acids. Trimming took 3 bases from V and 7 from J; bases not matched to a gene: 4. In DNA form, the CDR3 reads TGTGCCAGCAGCCAGACCGGGACTAGCGGGAGGAATGAGCAGTTCTTC. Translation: CASSQTGTSGRNEQFF.

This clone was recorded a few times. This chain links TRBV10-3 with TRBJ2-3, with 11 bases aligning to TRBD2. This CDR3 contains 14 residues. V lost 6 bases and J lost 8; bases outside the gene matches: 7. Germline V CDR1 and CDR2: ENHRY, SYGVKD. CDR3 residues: CAISSSGGRGTQYF. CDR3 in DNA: TGTGCCATCAGCTCTAGCGGGGGGCGAGGTACGCAGTATTTT.

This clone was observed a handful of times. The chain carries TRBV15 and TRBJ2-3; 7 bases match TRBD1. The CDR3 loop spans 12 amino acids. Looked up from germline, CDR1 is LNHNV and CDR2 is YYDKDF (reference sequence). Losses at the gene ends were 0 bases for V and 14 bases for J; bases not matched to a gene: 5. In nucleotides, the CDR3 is TGTGCCACCAGCAGAGATCTACAGGGGATGTATTTT. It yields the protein CATSRDLQGMYF.

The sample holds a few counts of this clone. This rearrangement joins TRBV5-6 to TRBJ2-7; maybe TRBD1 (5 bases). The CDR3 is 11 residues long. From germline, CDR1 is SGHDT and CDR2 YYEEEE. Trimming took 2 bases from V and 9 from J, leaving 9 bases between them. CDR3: CASSFRGLQYF. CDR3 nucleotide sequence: TGTGCCAGCAGCTTTAGGGGTCTGCAGTACTTC.

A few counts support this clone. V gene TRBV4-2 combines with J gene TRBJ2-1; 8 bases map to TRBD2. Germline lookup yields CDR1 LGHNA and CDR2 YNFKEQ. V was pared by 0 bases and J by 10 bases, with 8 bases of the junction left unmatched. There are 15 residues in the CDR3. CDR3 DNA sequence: TGTGCCAGCAGCCAAGACGCGAGTAGCGGGATCGAGCAGTTCTTC. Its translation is CASSQDASSGIEQFF.

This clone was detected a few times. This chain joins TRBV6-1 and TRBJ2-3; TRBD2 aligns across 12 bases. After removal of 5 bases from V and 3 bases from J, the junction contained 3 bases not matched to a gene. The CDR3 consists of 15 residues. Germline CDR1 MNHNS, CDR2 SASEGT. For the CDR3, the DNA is TGTGCCAGCAGTCCACTAGCGGGAGGAACAGATACGCAGTATTTT. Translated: CASSPLAGGTDTQYF.

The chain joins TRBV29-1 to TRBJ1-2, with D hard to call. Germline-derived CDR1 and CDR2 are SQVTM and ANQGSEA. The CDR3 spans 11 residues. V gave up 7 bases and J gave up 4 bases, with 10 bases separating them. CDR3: CSANNGYGYTF. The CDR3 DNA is TGCAGCGCTAACAATGGCTATGGCTACACCTTC. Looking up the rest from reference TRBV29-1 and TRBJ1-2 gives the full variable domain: SAVISQKPSRDICQRGTSLTIQCQVDSQVTMMFWYRQQPGQSLTLIATANQGSEATYESGFVIDKFPISRPNLTFSTLTVSNMSPEDSSIYLCSANNGYGYTFGSGTRLTVV.

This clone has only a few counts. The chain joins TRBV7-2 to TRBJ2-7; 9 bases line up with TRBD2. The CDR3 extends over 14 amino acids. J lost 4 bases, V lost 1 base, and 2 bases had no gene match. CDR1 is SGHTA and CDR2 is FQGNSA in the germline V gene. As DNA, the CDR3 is TGTGCCAGCAGCTTAGTCCTAGCGGGGTACGAGCAGTACTTC. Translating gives CASSLVLAGYEQYF.

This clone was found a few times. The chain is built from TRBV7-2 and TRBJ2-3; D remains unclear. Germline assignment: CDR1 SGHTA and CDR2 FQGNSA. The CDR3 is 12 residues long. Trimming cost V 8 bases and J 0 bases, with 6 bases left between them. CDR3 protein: CASGRSTDTQYF. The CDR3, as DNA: TGTGCCAGCGGAAGAAGCACAGATACGCAGTATTTT. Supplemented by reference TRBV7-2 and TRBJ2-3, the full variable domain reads GAGVSQSPSNKVTEKGKDVELRCDPISGHTALYWYRQSLGQGLEFLIYFQGNSAPDKSGLPSDRFSAERTGGSVSTLTIQRTQQEDSAVYLCASGRSTDTQYFGPGTRLTVL.

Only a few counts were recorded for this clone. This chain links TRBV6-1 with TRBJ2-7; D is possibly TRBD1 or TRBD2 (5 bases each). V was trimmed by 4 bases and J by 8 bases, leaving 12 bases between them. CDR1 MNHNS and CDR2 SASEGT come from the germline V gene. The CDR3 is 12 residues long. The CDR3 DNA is TGTGCCAGCAGTGTCCAGGGAGCAAAGCAGTACTTC. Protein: CASSVQGAKQYF.

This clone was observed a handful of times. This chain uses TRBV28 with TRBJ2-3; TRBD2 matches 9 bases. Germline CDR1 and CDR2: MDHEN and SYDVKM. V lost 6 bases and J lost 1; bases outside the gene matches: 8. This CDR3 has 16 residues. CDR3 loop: CASRVPSGAGTDTQYF. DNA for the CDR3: TGTGCCAGCAGGGTCCCTAGCGGGGCGGGCACAGATACGCAGTATTTT.

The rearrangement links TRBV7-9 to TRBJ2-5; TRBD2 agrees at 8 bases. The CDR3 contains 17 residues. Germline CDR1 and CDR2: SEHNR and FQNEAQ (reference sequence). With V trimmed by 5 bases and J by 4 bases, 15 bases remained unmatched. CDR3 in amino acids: CASSKGSGGQSAETQYF. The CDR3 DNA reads TGTGCCAGCAGCAAGGGGTCGGGAGGGCAATCGGCAGAGACCCAGTACTTC.

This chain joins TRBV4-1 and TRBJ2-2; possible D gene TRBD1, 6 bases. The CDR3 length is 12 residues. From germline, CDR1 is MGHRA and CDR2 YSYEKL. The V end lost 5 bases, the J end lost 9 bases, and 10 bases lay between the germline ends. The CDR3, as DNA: TGCGCCAGCAGCTCTCAGGGGTGGGAGCTGTTTTTT. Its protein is CASSSQGWELFF.

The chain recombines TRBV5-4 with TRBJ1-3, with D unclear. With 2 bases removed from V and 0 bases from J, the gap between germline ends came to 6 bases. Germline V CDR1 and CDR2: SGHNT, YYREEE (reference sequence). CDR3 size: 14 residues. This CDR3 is CASSFTDSGNTIYF. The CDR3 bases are TGTGCCAGCAGCTTTACAGACTCTGGAAACACCATATATTTT.

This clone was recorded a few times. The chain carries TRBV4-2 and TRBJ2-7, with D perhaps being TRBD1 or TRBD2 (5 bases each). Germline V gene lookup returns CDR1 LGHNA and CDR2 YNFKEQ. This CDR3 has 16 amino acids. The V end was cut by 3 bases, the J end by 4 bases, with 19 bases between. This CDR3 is CASSQGPRPGTYEQYF. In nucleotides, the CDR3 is TGTGCCAGCAGCCAGGGACCCCGACCAGGAACATACGAGCAGTACTTC.